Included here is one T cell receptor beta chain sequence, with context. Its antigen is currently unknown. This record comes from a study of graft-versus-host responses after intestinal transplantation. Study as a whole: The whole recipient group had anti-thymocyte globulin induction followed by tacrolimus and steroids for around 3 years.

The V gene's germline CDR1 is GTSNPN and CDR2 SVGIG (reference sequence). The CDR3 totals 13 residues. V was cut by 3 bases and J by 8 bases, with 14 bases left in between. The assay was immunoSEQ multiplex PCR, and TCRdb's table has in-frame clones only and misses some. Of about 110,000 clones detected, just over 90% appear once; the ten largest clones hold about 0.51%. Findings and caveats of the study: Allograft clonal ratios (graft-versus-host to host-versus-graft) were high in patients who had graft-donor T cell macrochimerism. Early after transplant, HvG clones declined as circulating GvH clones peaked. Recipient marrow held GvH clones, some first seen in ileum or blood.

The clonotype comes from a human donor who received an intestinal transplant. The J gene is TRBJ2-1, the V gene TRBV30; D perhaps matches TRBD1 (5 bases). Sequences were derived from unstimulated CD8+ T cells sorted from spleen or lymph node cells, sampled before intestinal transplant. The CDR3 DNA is TGTGCCTGGAGACGGTCTTGGGGCGATGAGCAGTTCTTC. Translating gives CAWRRSWGDEQFF.